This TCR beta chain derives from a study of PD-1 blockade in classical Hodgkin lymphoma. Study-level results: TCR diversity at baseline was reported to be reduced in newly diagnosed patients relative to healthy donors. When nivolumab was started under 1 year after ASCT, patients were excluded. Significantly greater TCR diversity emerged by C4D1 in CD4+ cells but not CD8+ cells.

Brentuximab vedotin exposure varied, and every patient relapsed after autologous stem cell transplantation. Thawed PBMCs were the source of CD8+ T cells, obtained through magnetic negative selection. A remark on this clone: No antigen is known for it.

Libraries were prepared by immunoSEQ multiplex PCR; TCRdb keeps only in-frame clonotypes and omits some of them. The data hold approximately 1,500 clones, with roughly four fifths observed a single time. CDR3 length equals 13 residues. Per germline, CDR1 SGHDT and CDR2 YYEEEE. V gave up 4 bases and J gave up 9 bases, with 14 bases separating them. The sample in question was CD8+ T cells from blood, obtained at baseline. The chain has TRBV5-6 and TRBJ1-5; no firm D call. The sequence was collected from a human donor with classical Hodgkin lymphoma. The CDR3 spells CASSTIGVTPQHF. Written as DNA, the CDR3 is TGTGCCAGCAGCACAATCGGAGTTACGCCCCAGCATTTT. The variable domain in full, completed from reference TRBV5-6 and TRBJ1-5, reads DAGVTQSPTHLIKTRGQQVTLRCSPKSGHDTVSWYQQALGQGPQFIFQYYEEEERQRGNFPDRFSGHQFPNYSSELNVNALLLGDSALYLCASSTIGVTPQHFGDGTRLSIL.